The present entry profiles one TCR beta chain with its context. Its antigen is still unknown. V lost 6 bases and J 9 bases, leaving 12 bases between the germline ends. Looked up from germline, CDR1 is MDHEN and CDR2 is SYDVKM. The length of the CDR3 is 12 residues. TCRB immunosequencing input was roughly 500 nanograms of biopsy DNA per sample. Clones were sequenced by immunoSEQ multiplex PCR, and TCRdb holds only the in-frame ones, with some missing. This table has approximately 7,700 clones, approximately 96% appearing once. The data derive from a study of T cell repertoires in ileal Crohn's disease. Whole-study results and caveats: Sorted CD8 T cells held more high-frequency clones than CD4. Every patient over 26.8% clonality showed endoscopic recurrence. Compared with non-smokers, active smokers at surgery showed more clonal expansions.

Sample: ileal tissue. The chain carries TRBV28 and TRBJ1-5; possibly TRBD1 for D (5 bases). This clonotype was sampled from an adult with Crohn's disease. Here the CDR3 reads CASRSGEWPQHF. Here the CDR3 DNA reads TGTGCCAGCAGATCGGGGGAGTGGCCCCAGCATTTT.